The entry that follows covers one T cell receptor beta chain sequence. The antigen this receptor binds is unknown. It has no much larger one-base neighbor in the sample; base qualities were not kept. Libraries were built with the immunoSEQ multiplex PCR assay. TCRdb provides this immuneACCESS table in a form limited to in-frame rearrangements. Some clones are lacking; in checked studies, under half of them reflect an unresolved V gene, and why the rest are absent is not known. This sample comprises about 14,000 clones, around 79% of them detected only once. The ten largest make up roughly an eighth of the sample. Between the V and J ends, shortened by 5 bases and 6 bases respectively, the junction contains 13 bases. Looking up the germline V gene (reference sequence) yields CDR1 GTSNPN and CDR2 SVGIG. Measured from the cysteine to the phenylalanine, the CDR3 is 12 residues long. The kept DNA is CDR3 alone, 36 bases in frame from the first base.

This entry comes from a study of technical replicates of blood from a few donors (dated by TCRdb to 2016 to 2017). What was sequenced was PBMCs. The sequence joins TRBV30 to TRBJ1-2; the D segment cannot be called with confidence. The sequence was obtained from a human donor in good health. This receptor carries the CDR3 CAWEVSRDGYTF. In nucleotides, the sequence is TGTGCCTGGGAGGTGTCACGGGATGGCTACACCTTC.